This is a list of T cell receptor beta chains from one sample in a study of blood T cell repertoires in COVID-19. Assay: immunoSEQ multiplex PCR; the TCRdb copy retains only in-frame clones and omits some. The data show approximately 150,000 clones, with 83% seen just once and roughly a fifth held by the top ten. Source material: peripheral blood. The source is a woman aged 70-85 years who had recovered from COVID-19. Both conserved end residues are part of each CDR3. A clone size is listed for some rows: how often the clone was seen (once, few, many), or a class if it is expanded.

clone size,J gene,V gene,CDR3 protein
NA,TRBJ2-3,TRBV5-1,CASSLDGGTQYF
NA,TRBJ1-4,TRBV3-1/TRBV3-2,CASSQDAGLGEKLFF
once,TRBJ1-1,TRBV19,CASSMGTISAFF
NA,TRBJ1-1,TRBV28,CASSLEAGMAQGAVKVEAFF
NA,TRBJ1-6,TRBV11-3,CASSTSGDSPLHF
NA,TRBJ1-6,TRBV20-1,CSARAATGVHF
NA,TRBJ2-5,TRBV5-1,CASSARLAGGRQTQYF
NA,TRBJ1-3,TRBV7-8,CASSLGGLKAGNTIYF
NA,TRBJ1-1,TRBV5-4,CASSLALGSTEAFF
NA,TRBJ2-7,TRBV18,CASSPGTSESYEQYF
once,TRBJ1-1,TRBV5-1,CASSPGGANTEAFF
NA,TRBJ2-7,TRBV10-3,CAISESIGGNPYEQYF